One and the same sample provided the 4 T cell receptor beta chains below, sequenced in a study of cytomegalovirus exposure and HLA in healthy donors. PCR amplification relied on 60 Vbeta primers (plus 13 Jbeta primers). The protocol was immunoSEQ multiplex PCR, while the TCRdb copy is restricted to in-frame clones and leaves out a portion. Of about 93,000 clones listed, roughly 63% were seen once; the top ten hold about 6%. Sample: PBMCs. The receptors here all came from a boy aged 10-17 years in good health and CMV-seropositive.

The table lists this clone with a few counts. The chain uses TRBV27 and TRBJ2-1; 7 bases map to TRBD1. After removal of 6 bases from V and 9 bases from J, the junction contained 8 bases not matched to a gene. The length of the CDR3 is 13 residues. Germline loops: CDR1 MNHEY, CDR2 SMNVEV (reference sequence). CDR3 sequence reads: CASRKQGIGEQFF. The CDR3 nucleotides read TGTGCCAGCAGAAAACAGGGGATCGGTGAGCAGTTCTTC.

The gene calls are TRBV6-5 and TRBJ1-3, with D hard to call. CDR3 length equals 16 residues. CDR1 and CDR2 (germline): MNHEY, SVGAGI. The V end was cut by 4 bases, the J end by 0 bases, with 13 bases between. This CDR3 reads CASSLNRPISGNTIYF. CDR3 bases: TGTGCCAGCAGTTTGAACAGACCGATCTCTGGAAACACCATATATTTT.

The genes are TRBV7-9 and TRBJ2-3, with TRBD1 as a possible D gene (6 bases). The germline V gene has CDR1 SEHNR and CDR2 FQNEAQ (reference sequence). V was cut by 3 bases and J by 6 bases, with 7 bases left in between. This CDR3 has 12 amino acids. The CDR3 sequence: CASSFDRDTQYF. The CDR3 DNA is TGTGCCAGCAGCTTCGACAGGGATACGCAGTATTTT.

The rearrangement links TRBV5-4 to TRBJ2-7, with 12 positions matching TRBD2. The CDR3 totals 16 residues. V lost 4 bases and J lost 2; bases outside the gene matches: 7. Germline CDR1 SGHNT, CDR2 YYREEE (reference sequence). The CDR3 DNA is TGTGCCAGCAGCCCAAGGACTAGCGGGGATCCCTACGAGCAGTACTTC. This sequence encodes CASSPRTSGDPYEQYF.